Listed below are T cell receptor beta chains from one sample, sequenced in a study of shared clonotypes between healthy human individuals. Repertoires were generated with immunoSEQ multiplex PCR, while TCRdb's copy carries only in-frame clones and drops some. Of 190,000 or so clones in the sample, about 68% are singletons; the top ten hold more than 9%. The sequencing input was memory CD4+ T cells sorted from blood. The receptors come from a man under 40 in good health. CDR3s include the opening cysteine and the closing phenylalanine or tryptophan. A D gene is named only where the DNA matches it firmly. Expanded clones are given a class, and other clones once, few, many or no size at all.

TRBV4-1,NA,TRBJ2-7,once,TGCGCCAGCAGCCAAGATCAGTCAGGGCGCTCCTACGAGCAGTACTTC,CASSQDQSGRSYEQYF
TRBV7-2,TRBD2,TRBJ2-1,once,TGTGCCAGCAGCTCCCTTCCGGGACTAGTTCGCAATGAGCAGTTCTTC,CASSSLPGLVRNEQFF
TRBV6-6,TRBD1,TRBJ1-2,NA,TGTGCCAGCAGTCAGGGACAGGGGGCTGTGTGGGATGGCTACACCTTC,CASSQGQGAVWDGYTF
TRBV28,NA,TRBJ2-3,NA,TGTGCCAGCAGTTTAGGTACCGTTAGCACAGATACGCAGTATTTT,CASSLGTVSTDTQYF
TRBV7-9,NA,TRBJ2-5,NA,TGTGCCAGCAGCTTAACCGCTAGCGAAGGAGAGACCCAGTACTTC,CASSLTASEGETQYF
TRBV18,NA,TRBJ2-7,NA,TGTGCCAGCTCACCGGCGCGTAGGGACGAGCAGTACTTC,CASSPARRDEQYF
TRBV2,TRBD2,TRBJ2-1,NA,TGTGCCAGCAGTTGGGGACTAGCGCTCTACAATGAGCAGTTCTTC,CASSWGLALYNEQFF
TRBV5-1,TRBD1,TRBJ2-7,NA,TGCGCCAGCAGCCCAACCGGGACAGGGTCGTACGAGCAGTACTTC,CASSPTGTGSYEQYF
TRBV28,NA,TRBJ2-7,NA,TGTGCCAGCGGACCGGCGACGACTAGGGAGCAGTACTTC,CASGPATTREQYF
TRBV6-5,TRBD2,TRBJ2-7,NA,TGTGCCAGCAGGAACCCGACTAGCGGGGCCTACGAGCAGTACTTC,CASRNPTSGAYEQYF
TRBV9,TRBD2,TRBJ2-5,NA,TGTGCCAGCAGCTCCCCTCGGGCGGGAGGGGTTGAGACCCAGTACTTC,CASSSPRAGGVETQYF
TRBV5-6,TRBD1,TRBJ2-7,NA,TGTGCCAGCAGCCCGGGACAGGAGTACGAGCAGTACTTC,CASSPGQEYEQYF
TRBV7-9,NA,TRBJ2-7,NA,TGTGCCAGCAGCCTAGGCCTAGCGATCAACGAGCAGTACTTC,CASSLGLAINEQYF
TRBV7-9,TRBD2,TRBJ2-1,NA,TGTGCCAGCAGCCCAGAACGGGGCGGGGGTCGCAATGAGCAGTTCTTC,CASSPERGGGRNEQFF
TRBV7-9,NA,TRBJ2-2,NA,TGTGCCAGCATCCGGGGCCCCGGGGAGCTGTTTTTT,CASIRGPGELFF
TRBV29-1,TRBD1,TRBJ2-3,NA,TGCAGCGTTGAACCCCTTCTCAATCCTACCGGGACAGGGGGCCGGAGAGATACGCAGTATTTT,CSVEPLLNPTGTGGRRDTQYF
TRBV6-5,TRBD1,TRBJ1-2,NA,TGTGCCAGCAGTTACTCTTCAGGGGGGGACTATGGCTACACCTTC,CASSYSSGGDYGYTF
TRBV4-1,NA,TRBJ2-4,many,TGCGCCAGCAGCCAAGCAACGTCCAAAAACATTCAGTACTTC,CASSQATSKNIQYF
TRBV6-6,TRBD1,TRBJ2-5,NA,TGTGCCAGCAGACCCCCCACAGGGGTATTAGAGACCCAGTACTTC,CASRPPTGVLETQYF
TRBV30,NA,TRBJ1-2,few,TGTGCCTGGAGGCCGACCCTGGGCTTTTCTAACTATGGCTACACCTTC,CAWRPTLGFSNYGYTF
TRBV6-5,TRBD1,TRBJ2-7,NA,TGTGCCAGCAGTTACGTGGACAGGGGGTACGAGCAGTACTTC,CASSYVDRGYEQYF
TRBV7-3,NA,TRBJ2-5,NA,TGTGCCAGCAGCTTATCCTCGAGGGAGACCCAGTACTTC,CASSLSSRETQYF
TRBV7-9,NA,TRBJ1-2,NA,TGTGCCAGCAGCTTAATCATGGTGCGTGGCTACACCTTC,CASSLIMVRGYTF
TRBV28,NA,TRBJ2-1,many,TGTGCCAGCAGTCGTGGAGGGGCGGGATACTCCTACAATGAGCAGTTCTTC,CASSRGGAGYSYNEQFF
TRBV28,NA,TRBJ2-6,NA,TGTGCCAGCGAGGGAGTAGACTCTGGGGCCAACGTCCTGACTTTC,CASEGVDSGANVLTF
TRBV28,NA,TRBJ1-5,many,TGTGCCAGCAGCCGTCGAGGGTACAGCAATCAGCCCCAGCATTTT,CASSRRGYSNQPQHF
TRBV10-1,TRBD1,TRBJ2-7,NA,TGCGCCAGCAGTCACTTCGACAGGGGGTCTCACGAGCAGTACTTC,CASSHFDRGSHEQYF
TRBV5-4,TRBD1,TRBJ2-5,NA,TGTGCCAGCAGCTCGGGACAGCGACCCCAAGAGACCCAGTACTTC,CASSSGQRPQETQYF
TRBV2,NA,TRBJ2-4,NA,TGTGCCAGCAGTCGGGATTTCAACATTCAGTACTTC,CASSRDFNIQYF
TRBV7-9,TRBD1,TRBJ2-1,NA,TGTGCCAGCAGCTCTCCACCGGGACAGAATCTCAATGAGCAGTTCTTC,CASSSPPGQNLNEQFF
TRBV15,NA,TRBJ1-2,NA,TGTGCCACCAGCAGAGACGATCAAGTAAGAGGCTACACCTTC,CATSRDDQVRGYTF
TRBV25-1,NA,TRBJ2-5,few,TGTGCCAGCAGTGAATATGGGCAGGGCCGGACCCAGTACTTC,CASSEYGQGRTQYF
TRBV10-2,NA,TRBJ2-7,NA,TGCGCCAGCAGTGAAGATTACAGAGTGAAAAGGGTCGGCGAGCATTACTTC,CASSEDYRVKRVGEHYF
TRBV7-2,NA,TRBJ1-1,NA,TGTGCCAGCAGCTTAGCGGGGCAGAACACTGAAGCTTTCTTT,CASSLAGQNTEAFF